Listed here are 9 T cell receptor beta chains from one sample, sequenced in a study of cytomegalovirus exposure and HLA in healthy donors. Use of 60 Vbeta and 13 Jbeta primers characterized the PCR. The table came from immunoSEQ multiplex PCR; TCRdb's copy has only in-frame clones and leaves some out. The table shows about 94,000 clones, with 70% to 85% occurring only once. Sequencing was done on a sample of PBMCs. The receptors were sampled from a human donor in good health.

This clone was seen just once. The chain employs TRBV5-1 and TRBJ2-3; perhaps TRBD2 as D (6 bases). Germline V gives CDR1 SGHRS, CDR2 YFSETQ. With 1 base removed from V and 4 bases from J, the gap between germline ends came to 13 bases. This CDR3 comprises 15 residues. CDR3 loop: CASSLTPGEADTQYF. The CDR3 nucleotides are TGCGCCAGCAGCTTGACTCCGGGGGAGGCAGATACGCAGTATTTT.

The V gene is TRBV29-1, the J gene TRBJ2-7, with 8 bases fitting TRBD2. V lost 2 bases, J lost 6 bases, and 3 bases stayed unmatched. CDR1 is SQVTM and CDR2 is ANQGSEA in the germline V gene. This CDR3 is built from 12 residues. As DNA, the CDR3 is TGCAGCGTTGAATGGACTAGCCGCGAGCAGTACTTC. Its protein product is CSVEWTSREQYF.

This clone was seen a single time. The chain uses TRBV2 and TRBJ2-7; 12 positions agree with TRBD2. This CDR3 spans 15 amino acids. The germline CDR1 and CDR2 sequences are SNHLY and FYNNEI. V gave up 6 bases and J gave up 7 bases; unmatched junction bases: 10. The CDR3 bases are TGTGCCAGCAGGGCCCCACTAGCGGGAGGTGGAGAGCAGTACTTC. Translating it yields CASRAPLAGGGEQYF.

The CDR3 protein is CASSVDSSSYEQYF. As DNA, the CDR3 is TGCGCCAGCAGCGTGGACAGTAGCTCCTACGAGCAGTACTTC. The rearrangement links TRBV5-1 to TRBJ2-7, with D tentatively TRBD1 (6 bases). Trimming took 4 bases from V and 0 from J, leaving 11 bases between them. The CDR3 length is 14 residues. The germline gives CDR1 SGHRS, CDR2 YFSETQ.

This clone occurred a few times. The chain has TRBV5-4 and TRBJ1-2, with D perhaps matching TRBD1 (6 bases). Between the trimmed V and J ends, which lost 0 bases and 2 bases, there was a span of 8 bases. This CDR3 is 14 amino acids long. Germline V lookup: CDR1 SGHNT, CDR2 YYREEE (reference sequence). In DNA, the CDR3 is TGTGCCAGCAGCTTGGGGGACACGAACTATGGCTACACCTTC. Amino acid sequence: CASSLGDTNYGYTF.

This clone turned up a few times. The rearrangement uses TRBV5-4 and TRBJ2-7, with 7 bases aligning to TRBD2. The CDR3 covers 15 residues. Germline V gene data show CDR1 as SGHNT and CDR2 as YYREEE (reference sequence). Trimming at V came to 2 bases and at J to 2 bases, leaving 7 bases not matched to a gene. The CDR3 loop reads CASSLPGLSTYEQYF. DNA of the CDR3: TGTGCCAGCAGCTTACCGGGACTATCCACCTACGAGCAGTACTTC.

The chain joins TRBV29-1 to TRBJ2-3, with D uncertain. The CDR3 consists of 11 residues. Trimming removed 6 bases at V and 6 bases at J, with 10 bases between. CDR1 is SQVTM, CDR2 ANQGSEA, per germline. CDR3 coding DNA: TGCAGCGTGGCCAAAGTGGATACGCAGTATTTT. It codes for CSVAKVDTQYF.

The chain recombines TRBV2 with TRBJ1-3; no firm D call. The V gene lost 5 bases and the J gene lost 0 bases, with 17 bases spanning the gap. Germline lookup yields CDR1 SNHLY and CDR2 FYNNEI. This CDR3 has 17 amino acids. CDR3 DNA: TGTGCCAGCAGTCGTGGCGCCAGGCCGAGCTCTGGAAACACCATATATTTT. It is translated as CASSRGARPSSGNTIYF. Looking up the rest from reference TRBV2 and TRBJ1-3 gives the full variable domain: EPEVTQTPSHQVTQMGQEVILRCVPISNHLYFYWYRQILGQKVEFLVSFYNNEISEKSEIFDDQFSVERPDGSNFTLKIRSTKLEDSAMYFCASSRGARPSSGNTIYFGEGSWLTVV.

The chain uses TRBV19 and TRBJ1-3, with 8 nucleotides matching TRBD1. V dropped 3 bases and J dropped 0; count of bases not matched to a gene: 1. This CDR3 is built from 15 residues. CDR1 is LNHDA and CDR2 is SQIVND in the germline V gene (reference sequence). CDR3: CASSIDRGSGNTIYF. In DNA form, the CDR3 reads TGTGCCAGTAGTATTGACAGGGGCTCTGGAAACACCATATATTTT.